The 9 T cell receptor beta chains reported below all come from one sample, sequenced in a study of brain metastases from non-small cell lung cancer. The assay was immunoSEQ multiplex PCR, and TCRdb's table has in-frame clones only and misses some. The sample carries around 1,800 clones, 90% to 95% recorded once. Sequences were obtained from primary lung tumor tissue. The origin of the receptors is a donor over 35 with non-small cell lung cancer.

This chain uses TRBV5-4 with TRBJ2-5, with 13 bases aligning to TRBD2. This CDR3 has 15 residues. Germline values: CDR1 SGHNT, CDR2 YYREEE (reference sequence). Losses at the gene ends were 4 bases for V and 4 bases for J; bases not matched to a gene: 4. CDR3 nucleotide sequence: TGTGCCAGCAGCGGGACTAGCGGGGTATTAGAGACCCAGTACTTC. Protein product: CASSGTSGVLETQYF. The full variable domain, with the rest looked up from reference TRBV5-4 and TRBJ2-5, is ETGVTQSPTHLIKTRGQQVTLRCSSQSGHNTVSWYQQALGQGPQFIFQYYREEENGRGNFPPRFSGLQFPNYSSELNVNALELDDSALYLCASSGTSGVLETQYFGPGTRLLVL.

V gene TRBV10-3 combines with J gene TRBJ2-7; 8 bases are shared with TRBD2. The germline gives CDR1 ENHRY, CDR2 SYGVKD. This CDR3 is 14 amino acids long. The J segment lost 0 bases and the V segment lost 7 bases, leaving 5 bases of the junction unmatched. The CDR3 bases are TGTGCCATCAATCCCGGGACTAGCTCCTACGAGCAGTACTTC. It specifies CAINPGTSSYEQYF.

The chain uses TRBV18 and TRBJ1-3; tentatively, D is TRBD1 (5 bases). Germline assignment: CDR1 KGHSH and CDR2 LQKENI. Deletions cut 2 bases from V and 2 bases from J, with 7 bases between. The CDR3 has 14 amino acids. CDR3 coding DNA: TGTGCCAGCTCACCAGACAGTACTGGAAACACCATATATTTT. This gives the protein CASSPDSTGNTIYF.

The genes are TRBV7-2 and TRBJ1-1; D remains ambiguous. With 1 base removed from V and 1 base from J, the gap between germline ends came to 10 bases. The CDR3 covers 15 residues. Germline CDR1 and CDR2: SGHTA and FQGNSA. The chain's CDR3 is CASSLVWLGNTEAFF. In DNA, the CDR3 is TGTGCCAGCAGCTTAGTGTGGCTAGGGAACACTGAAGCTTTCTTT. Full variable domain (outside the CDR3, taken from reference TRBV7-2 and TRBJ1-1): GAGVSQSPSNKVTEKGKDVELRCDPISGHTALYWYRQSLGQGLEFLIYFQGNSAPDKSGLPSDRFSAERTGGSVSTLTIQRTQQEDSAVYLCASSLVWLGNTEAFFGQGTRLTVV.

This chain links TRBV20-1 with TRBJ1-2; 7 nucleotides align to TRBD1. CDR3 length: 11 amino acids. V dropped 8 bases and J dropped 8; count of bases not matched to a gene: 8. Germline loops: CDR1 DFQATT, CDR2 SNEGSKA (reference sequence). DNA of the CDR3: TGCAGTACAAGGACAGGTTGGGGCTACACCTTC. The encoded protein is CSTRTGWGYTF.

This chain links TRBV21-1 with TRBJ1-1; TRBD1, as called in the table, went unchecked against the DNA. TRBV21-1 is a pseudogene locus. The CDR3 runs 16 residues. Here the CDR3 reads CASSLDWDNLNTEAFF. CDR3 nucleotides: TGTGCCAGCAGCTTAGACTGGGACAATCTCAACACTGAAGCTTTCTTT.

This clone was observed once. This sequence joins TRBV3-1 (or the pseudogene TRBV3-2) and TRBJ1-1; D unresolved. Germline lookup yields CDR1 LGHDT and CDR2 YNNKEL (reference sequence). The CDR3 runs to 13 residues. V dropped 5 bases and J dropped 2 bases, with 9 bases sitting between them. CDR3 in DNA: TGTGCCAGCAGCTTTACAAGAAACACTGAAGCTTTCTTT. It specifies CASSFTRNTEAFF.

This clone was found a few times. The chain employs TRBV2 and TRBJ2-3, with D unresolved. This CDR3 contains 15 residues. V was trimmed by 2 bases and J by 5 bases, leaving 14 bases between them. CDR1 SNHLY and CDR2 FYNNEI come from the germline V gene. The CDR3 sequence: CASSELGYREDTQYF. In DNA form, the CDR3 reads TGTGCCAGCAGTGAACTAGGGTACCGTGAAGATACGCAGTATTTT.

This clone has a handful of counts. The CDR3, as DNA: TGTGCCATCAGTGATCGGCCCCAGGGAGGTCAGCCCCAGCATTTT. Protein product: CAISDRPQGGQPQHF. The rearrangement uses TRBV10-3 and TRBJ1-5; the D gene is possibly TRBD1 (5 bases). The germline V gene encodes CDR1 ENHRY and CDR2 SYGVKD. The CDR3 is 15 residues long. Trimming took 3 bases from V and 6 from J, leaving 15 bases between them.